Described below is a single T cell receptor (beta chain) sequence and its context. Its target is unknown. Time point here: newly diagnosed, previously untreated cHL patient sample. Researchers used magnetic negative selection to pull out pure CD4+ T cells from thawed PBMCs. CDR3 length equals 13 residues. Per the germline V gene, CDR1 is MNHEY and CDR2 is SVGAGI. Trimming took 6 bases from V and 4 from J, leaving 10 bases between them. The assay was immunoSEQ multiplex PCR, and TCRdb's table has in-frame clones only and misses some. The sample carries about 35,000 clones, 85% to 90% recorded once. The sample is drawn from a study of PD-1 blockade in classical Hodgkin lymphoma. Study-wide findings and caveats: Before treatment, TCR diversity in newly diagnosed patients was reportedly lower than in healthy donors.

The source material was CD4+ T cells from blood. The rearrangement links TRBV6-5 to TRBJ1-5; D is perhaps TRBD1 (6 bases). This sequence was found in a human donor with classical Hodgkin lymphoma. This CDR3 reads CASSRDRNQPQHF. In nucleotides, the CDR3 is TGTGCCAGCAGCCGAGACAGGAATCAGCCCCAGCATTTT.